A single sample is the source of the 9 T cell receptor beta chains below, sequenced in a study of T cell changes during pregnancy in multiple sclerosis. Measured with immunoSEQ multiplex PCR; TCRdb has only the in-frame clones, and not every one. In the table there are under 50,000 clones, around 94% of which are singletons. Specimen: CD8+ T cells from peripheral blood mononuclear cells, collected in the third trimester of pregnancy. These receptors were taken from a female donor with multiple sclerosis, enrolled in a pregnancy study.

The chain couples TRBV5-6 to TRBJ2-1, with TRBD1 identical over 10 bases. Losses at the gene ends were 3 bases for V and 7 bases for J; bases not matched to a gene: 7. CDR3 length: 15 amino acids. The V gene's germline CDR1 is SGHDT and CDR2 YYEEEE. CDR3 nucleotides: TGTGCCAGCAGCTCAACCGGGACAGGGGAGAATGAGCAGTTCTTC. Amino acids: CASSSTGTGENEQFF.

The chain couples TRBV6-1 to TRBJ2-7, with D tentatively TRBD1 (5 bases). V was cut by 7 bases and J by 0 bases, with 10 bases left in between. The CDR3 consists of 13 residues. The germline gives CDR1 MNHNS, CDR2 SASEGT. CDR3 bases: TGTGCCAGCATGGACACCAACTCCTACGAGCAGTACTTC. Its protein product is CASMDTNSYEQYF.

This chain connects TRBV7-2 to TRBJ1-1; no clear D gene. Germline V gives CDR1 SGHTA, CDR2 FQGNSA. The CDR3 has 11 amino acids. Deletions cut 5 bases from V and 4 bases from J, with 5 bases between. The CDR3 reads CASSRGTEAFF. CDR3 in DNA: TGTGCCAGCAGCCGCGGCACTGAAGCTTTCTTT.

The V and J genes are TRBV7-3 and TRBJ2-3; 9 bases are a match to TRBD2. The ends lost 1 base at V and 6 bases at J; junction bases unmatched: 8. Germline CDR1 reads SGHTA; CDR2 reads FQGTGA. The CDR3 sequence is 16 residues long. The CDR3 here is CASSLIGGGAGDTQYF. DNA for the CDR3: TGTGCCAGCAGCTTAATCGGCGGGGGGGCTGGGGATACGCAGTATTTT.

This clone came up once. The chain links TRBV6-5 to TRBJ2-7; D is perhaps TRBD1 (6 bases). This CDR3 region has 15 residues. V dropped 5 bases and J dropped 6 bases, with 20 bases sitting between them. Looked up from germline, CDR1 is MNHEY and CDR2 is SVGAGI. CDR3: CASSPTDPGVGEQYF. The CDR3 coding sequence is TGTGCCAGCAGTCCAACGGATCCAGGGGTGGGCGAGCAGTACTTC.

The genes are TRBV27 and TRBJ1-2; unclear D gene. Trimming left V 5 bases short and J 4 bases short, with 11 bases between. This CDR3 is built from 13 residues. Germline V gene data show CDR1 as MNHEY and CDR2 as SMNVEV (reference sequence). The CDR3 protein is CASSPGSIYGYTF. The CDR3 DNA reads TGTGCCAGCAGTCCAGGATCCATCTATGGCTACACCTTC.

The chain couples TRBV7-9 to TRBJ1-5; 10 nucleotides line up with TRBD1. Germline CDR1 reads SEHNR; CDR2 reads FQNEAQ (reference sequence). The trim removed 1 base at V and 7 bases at J, leaving 4 bases unmatched. The CDR3 runs 15 residues. CDR3 amino acids: CASSLGGTGEQPQHF. CDR3 sequence (DNA): TGTGCCAGCAGCTTAGGGGGGACAGGGGAACAGCCCCAGCATTTT.

V is TRBV9 and J is TRBJ2-1; 13 nucleotides align to TRBD2. V dropped 3 bases and J dropped 8; count of bases not matched to a gene: 5. CDR1 is SGDLS, CDR2 YYNGEE, per germline. The CDR3 length is 15 residues. The CDR3 loop reads CASSALAGGPDEQFF. The CDR3 coding sequence is TGTGCCAGCAGCGCACTAGCGGGGGGGCCCGATGAGCAGTTCTTC.

Here the CDR3 DNA reads TGTGCCAGCAGTCCCCGGGACAGGGGAGATGGCTACACCTTC. Translated: CASSPRDRGDGYTF. The rearrangement uses TRBV6-6 and TRBJ1-2, with 10 bases identical to TRBD1. The CDR3 sequence is 14 residues long. V lost 5 bases, J lost 6 bases, and 6 bases stayed unmatched. Germline V gives CDR1 MNHNY, CDR2 SVGAGI (reference sequence).